Below are 21 T cell receptor beta chains sequenced from a single sample in a study of blood T cell repertoires in COVID-19. Data came from immunoSEQ multiplex PCR; TCRdb stores just in-frame clones and leaves some out. Of around 200,000 clones listed, 87% are singletons. The source material was peripheral blood. These receptors were obtained from a young woman who had recovered from COVID-19.

The chain is built from TRBV5-1 and TRBJ2-7; 10 bases map to TRBD2. This CDR3 is 15 amino acids long. CDR1 and CDR2 from the germline V gene are SGHRS and YFSETQ. The junction had 3 bases not matched to a gene; V was cut back by 0 bases and J by 3 bases. For the CDR3, the DNA is TGCGCCAGCAGCTTGGGTCTAGCGGGGGACTACGAGCAGTACGTC. As protein: CASSLGLAGDYEQYV.

The rearrangement uses TRBV19 and TRBJ1-1; D possibly corresponds to TRBD1 (6 bases). Germline V lookup: CDR1 LNHDA, CDR2 SQIVND (reference sequence). This CDR3 comprises 13 residues. Trimming took 2 bases from V and 7 from J, leaving 11 bases between them. The CDR3 protein is CASSIRDTHEAFF. The CDR3 DNA reads TGTGCCAGTAGTATAAGGGACACACATGAAGCTTTCTTT.

The V gene is TRBV30, the J gene TRBJ1-1, with D perhaps TRBD1 (5 bases). V lost 0 bases, J lost 11 bases, and 16 bases lay in between. This CDR3 comprises 13 residues. The germline V gene has CDR1 GTSNPN and CDR2 SVGIG (reference sequence). The CDR3 reads CAWSVGFGHRAFF. In nucleotides, the CDR3 is TGTGCCTGGAGTGTAGGGTTCGGACATCGGGCTTTCTTT.

The chain uses TRBV20-1 and TRBJ1-6, with no clear D. Germline CDR1 is DFQATT and CDR2 is SNEGSKA (reference sequence). This CDR3 contains 11 residues. The ends were cut back, 3 bases at V and 10 bases at J, with 7 bases in the middle. The DNA for the CDR3 is TGCAGTGCTAGCCCCGTCTCACCCCTCCACTTT. Its translation is CSASPVSPLHF.

The rearrangement joins TRBV6-5 to TRBJ2-1; D ambiguous. The CDR3 consists of 13 residues. Germline CDR1 and CDR2: MNHEY and SVGAGI. V lost 3 bases and J lost 10, with 13 bases in between. Written as DNA, the CDR3 is TGTGCCAGCAGTTATTTGCCAGATCGCGAGCAGTTCTTC. Translated, it gives CASSYLPDREQFF.

V usage is TRBV5-1 and J usage is TRBJ2-3, with 8 bases identical to TRBD1. The V gene end was trimmed by 4 bases and the J gene end by 2 bases; junction bases not matched to a gene: 6. The germline V gene encodes CDR1 SGHRS and CDR2 YFSETQ. The CDR3 is made up of 15 amino acids. The DNA for the CDR3 is TGCGCCAGCAGCCTAGGACAGGGACCCACAGATACGCAGTATTTT. As protein: CASSLGQGPTDTQYF.

The count of this clone is one. The V call is TRBV19, the J call TRBJ2-1; 9 nucleotides agree with TRBD1. Germline V CDR1 and CDR2: LNHDA, SQIVND (reference sequence). This CDR3 spans 16 amino acids. The ends lost 4 bases at V and 8 bases at J; junction bases unmatched: 12. The CDR3 region has the DNA TGTGCCAGTAGTACTTTTTCCGGGACAGGGAGTTATGAGCAGTTCTTC. It translates to CASSTFSGTGSYEQFF. Together with reference TRBV19 and TRBJ2-1, the CDR3 gives the full variable domain: DGGITQSPKYLFRKEGQNVTLSCEQNLNHDAMYWYRQDPGQGLRLIYYSQIVNDFQKGDIAEGYSVSREKKESFPLTVTSAQKNPTAFYLCASSTFSGTGSYEQFFGPGTRLTVL.

V and J are TRBV1 and TRBJ2-3; the table's TRBD2 call for D was not verified on the DNA. TRBV1 is shown as a pseudogene. The CDR3 length is 20 residues. The CDR3 DNA reads TGCACCAGCAGCCTTCCCCAGGGCCATTGGGGCGGGAAAGGGACAGATACGCAGTATTTT. This codes for CTSSLPQGHWGGKGTDTQYF.

Of note for this clone: At the DNA level, this CDR3 is encoded by other sequences in the same sample as well. The J gene is TRBJ1-1, the V gene TRBV27; the match to TRBD1 covers 7 bases. Per the germline V gene, CDR1 is MNHEY and CDR2 is SMNVEV (reference sequence). Trimming cost V 2 bases and J 6 bases; bases outside gene matches: 0. The CDR3 covers 12 residues. The CDR3: CASSLTGAEAFF. In nucleotides, the CDR3 is TGTGCCAGCAGTTTAACAGGGGCTGAAGCTTTCTTT.

V is TRBV2 and J is TRBJ2-5; 12 positions match TRBD2. V shed 4 bases and J 7 bases; nucleotides not matched to a gene: 10. The CDR3 contains 16 residues. CDR1 and CDR2 from the germline V gene are SNHLY and FYNNEI. Written as DNA, the CDR3 is TGTGCCAGCAGTGGCCCTAGCGGGGGGGCCTCAGGGACCCAGTACTTC. Its translation is CASSGPSGGASGTQYF. Looking up the rest from reference TRBV2 and TRBJ2-5 gives the full variable domain: EPEVTQTPSHQVTQMGQEVILRCVPISNHLYFYWYRQILGQKVEFLVSFYNNEISEKSEIFDDQFSVERPDGSNFTLKIRSTKLEDSAMYFCASSGPSGGASGTQYFGPGTRLLVL.

The chain recombines TRBV5-5 with TRBJ1-1; the D is unclear. V shed 5 bases and J shed 1 base, with 9 bases lying between them. The germline V gene encodes CDR1 SGHKS and CDR2 YYEKEE (reference sequence). This CDR3 comprises 13 residues. The CDR3 DNA is TGTGCCAGCAGGGTCGCGAGGAACACTGAAGCTTTCTTT. Translating gives CASRVARNTEAFF.

This clone was observed at least ten times. The chain is built from TRBV6-4 and TRBJ1-2, with D tentatively TRBD1 (6 bases). Trimming took off 11 bases at V and 3 bases at J, with 13 bases between the two ends. The CDR3 consists of 12 residues. CDR1 is MRHNA and CDR2 is SNTAGT in the germline V gene. Here the CDR3 reads CAPMGADYGYTF. CDR3 coding DNA: TGTGCCCCAATGGGGGCTGACTATGGCTACACCTTC.

CDR3 region: CASSLPGLHSYNEQFF. As DNA, the CDR3 is TGTGCCAGCTCACTACCGGGACTCCACTCCTACAATGAGCAGTTCTTC. The chain joins TRBV18 to TRBJ2-1, with D perhaps TRBD2 (6 bases). V shed 4 bases and J shed 0 bases, with 13 bases lying between them. CDR1 is KGHSH and CDR2 is LQKENI in the germline V gene. This CDR3 has 16 residues. The entire variable domain, with the rest obtained from reference TRBV18 and TRBJ2-1, is as follows: NAGVMQNPRHLVRRRGQEARLRCSPMKGHSHVYWYRQLPEEGLKFMVYLQKENIIDESGMPKERFSAEFPKEGPSILRIQQVVRGDSAAYFCASSLPGLHSYNEQFFGPGTRLTVL.

This clone has more than one count but fewer than ten. The CDR3 is CATSGVDSLYGYTF. The CDR3 nucleotides read TGTGCCACCAGTGGGGTGGACAGCCTCTATGGCTACACCTTC. The chain uses TRBV24-1 and TRBJ1-2; D may be TRBD1 (6 bases). V was clipped by 5 bases and J by 4 bases, with 13 bases between them. Looked up from germline, CDR1 is KGHDR and CDR2 is SFDVKD. The CDR3 is 14 residues long.

The rearrangement joins TRBV28 to TRBJ1-5; D is unclear. V gave up 2 bases and J gave up 6 bases, with 8 bases separating them. This CDR3 region has 13 residues. Germline values: CDR1 MDHEN, CDR2 SYDVKM. The CDR3 here is CASSLKAGQPQHF. For the CDR3, the DNA is TGTGCCAGCAGTTTAAAGGCAGGTCAGCCCCAGCATTTT.

The V call is TRBV27, the J call TRBJ1-6; D possibly corresponds to TRBD1 (6 bases). Per germline, CDR1 MNHEY and CDR2 SMNVEV (reference sequence). This CDR3 has 14 residues. Trimming removed 5 bases at V and 7 bases at J, with 12 bases between. The CDR3 loop is CASSPGTLNSPLHF. CDR3 DNA: TGTGCCAGCAGTCCCGGGACATTGAATTCACCCCTCCACTTT.

The genes are TRBV9 and TRBJ1-5; possibly TRBD1 for D (5 bases). Germline V gene data show CDR1 as SGDLS and CDR2 as YYNGEE. The CDR3 has 20 amino acids. The germline V and J ends were trimmed by 3 bases and 0 bases, with 25 bases remaining between them. CDR3 nucleotide sequence: TGTGCCAGCAGCGGTGCCCCTTGGGGCAGGGTCCGATATAGCAATCAGCCCCAGCATTTT. Amino acid sequence: CASSGAPWGRVRYSNQPQHF.

The chain carries TRBV7-2 and TRBJ2-7; 10 nucleotides align to TRBD1. Unmatched junction bases numbered 6, after V lost 4 bases and J lost 3 bases. Germline loops: CDR1 SGHTA, CDR2 FQGNSA. CDR3 length equals 15 residues. The DNA for the CDR3 is TGTGCCAGCAGCTGGACGACAGGGGGCGGCTACGAGCAGTACTTC. The encoded protein is CASSWTTGGGYEQYF. Combining the CDR3 with reference TRBV7-2 and TRBJ2-7 gives the whole variable domain GAGVSQSPSNKVTEKGKDVELRCDPISGHTALYWYRQSLGQGLEFLIYFQGNSAPDKSGLPSDRFSAERTGGSVSTLTIQRTQQEDSAVYLCASSWTTGGGYEQYFGPGTRLTVT.

The chain couples TRBV23-1 to TRBJ2-7, with 15 bases identical to TRBD2. TRBV23-1 is designated an ORF whose function remains uncertain. J lost 0 bases, V lost 4 bases, and 4 bases had no gene match. The CDR3 covers 17 residues. DNA for the CDR3: TGCGCCAGCAGTCTTGGACTAGCGGGAGGGGGCTCCTACGAGCAGTACGTC. Amino acid sequence: CASSLGLAGGGSYEQYV.

V gene TRBV6-2 or TRBV6-3 combines with J gene TRBJ1-2; no clear D gene. The CDR3 covers 14 residues. The germline V gene encodes CDR1 MNHEY and CDR2 SVGEGT. V was pared by 2 bases and J by 8 bases, with 15 bases between. The DNA of the CDR3 is TGTGCCAGCAGTTACGCCGTCGGAGGGAAAGGCTACACCTTC. Translation: CASSYAVGGKGYTF.

V usage is TRBV6-2 or TRBV6-3 and J usage is TRBJ2-7, with D perhaps matching TRBD2 (7 bases). The CDR3 has 18 residues. In germline, CDR1 is MNHEY, CDR2 SVGEGT. V was cut by 4 bases and J by 2 bases, with 24 bases left in between. CDR3 in DNA: TGTGCCAGCAGTTGGTTGGCCGGGGGGCCCGCTGCGGCCTACGAGCAGTACTTC. It encodes CASSWLAGGPAAAYEQYF.